This TCR beta chain is drawn from a study of Ad26.COV2.S vaccination and SARS-CoV-2 variants. Overall study: This donor came from the COV1001 trial of Ad26.COV2.S. Intramuscular Ad26.COV2.S at 5x10^10 or 1x10^11 viral particles. Study-level findings and limits: With respect to non-spike TCR breadth, vaccine and placebo recipients were similar.

Germline lookup yields CDR1 SGHAT and CDR2 FQNNGV. V lost 5 bases and J 2 bases, leaving 9 bases between the germline ends. This CDR3 is built from 13 residues. TCRdb keeps only in-frame clones here, not all; method: immunoSEQ multiplex PCR. The data show fewer than 800,000 clones, 89% seen once. Indicated treatment: around 19 received Ad26.COV2.S at low or high dose, single or two shots; 5 received placebo; per-sample allocation not given. The investigators took samples on day 63 after the first vaccine or placebo injection. An Ad26 vector was used to express Wuhan-strain SARS-CoV-2 spike as the vaccine. Regarding this clone: Its antigen is still unknown.

The sequence was collected from a person between 18 and 59 years old who received the Ad26.COV2.S COVID-19 vaccine or a placebo. This sample comprised peripheral blood, obtained in a trial of Ad26.COV2.S vaccine versus placebo. The gene calls are TRBV11-2 and TRBJ1-2; a weak D match, TRBD1 (6 bases). CDR3 DNA sequence: TGTGCCAGCAGCATACAGGGAAACTATGGCTACACCTTC. Its protein is CASSIQGNYGYTF.